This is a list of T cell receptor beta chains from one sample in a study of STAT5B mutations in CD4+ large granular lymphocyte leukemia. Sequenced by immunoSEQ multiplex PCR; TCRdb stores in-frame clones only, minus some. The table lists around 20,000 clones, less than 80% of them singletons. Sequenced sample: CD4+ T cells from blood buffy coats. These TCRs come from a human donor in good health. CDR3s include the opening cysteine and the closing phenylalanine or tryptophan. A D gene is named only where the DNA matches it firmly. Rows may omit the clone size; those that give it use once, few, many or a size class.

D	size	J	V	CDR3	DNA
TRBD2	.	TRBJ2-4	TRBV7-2	CASSLAGLAGGPGNIQYF	TGTGCCAGCAGCTTAGCGGGACTAGCGGGAGGACCGGGCAACATTCAGTACTTC
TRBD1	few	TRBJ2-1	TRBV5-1	CASSPGDRSYNEQFF	TGCGCCAGCAGCCCCGGGGACAGGTCCTACAATGAGCAGTTCTTC
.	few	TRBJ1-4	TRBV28	CASSRTGGGEKLFF	TGTGCCAGCAGTCGTACAGGCGGAGGAGAAAAACTGTTTTTT
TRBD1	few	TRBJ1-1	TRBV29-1	CSVEGQRAFF	TGCAGCGTTGAGGGACAGAGAGCTTTCTTT
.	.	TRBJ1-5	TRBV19	CASSFLRGQPQHF	TGTGCCAGTAGTTTCCTCAGGGGTCAGCCCCAGCATTTT
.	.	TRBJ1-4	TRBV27	CASSSGLPGEKLFF	TGTGCCAGCAGTTCGGGCCTCCCTGGGGAAAAACTGTTTTTT
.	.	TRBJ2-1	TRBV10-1	CASSESGIINEQFF	TGCGCCAGCAGTGAGTCCGGGATAATCAATGAGCAGTTCTTC
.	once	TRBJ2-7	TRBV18	CASSPPPGGGYEQYF	TGTGCCAGCTCACCACCTCCTGGAGGGGGTTACGAGCAGTACTTC
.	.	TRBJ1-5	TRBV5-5	CASSLGTQDNQPQHF	TGTGCCAGCAGCTTGGGTACACAAGACAATCAGCCCCAGCATTTT
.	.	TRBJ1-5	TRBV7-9	CASTSRDQPQHF	TGTGCCAGCACCTCGAGGGATCAGCCCCAGCATTTT
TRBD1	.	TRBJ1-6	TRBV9	CASSGGQGVSSPLHF	TGTGCCAGCAGCGGCGGACAGGGGGTTTCGTCACCCCTCCACTTT
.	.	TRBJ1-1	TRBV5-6	CASSQVGRPEAFF	TGTGCCAGCAGCCAAGTGGGACGACCTGAAGCTTTCTTT
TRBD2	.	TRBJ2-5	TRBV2	CASSVTSGSGETQYF	TGTGCCAGCAGTGTAACTAGCGGGAGTGGGGAGACCCAGTACTTC
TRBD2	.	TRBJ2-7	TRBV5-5	CASSFQPSGKYEQYF	TGTGCCAGCAGCTTCCAGCCTAGCGGAAAGTACGAGCAGTACTTC
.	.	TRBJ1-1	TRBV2	CASSVQTNTEAFF	TGTGCCAGCAGTGTACAGACGAACACTGAAGCTTTCTTT
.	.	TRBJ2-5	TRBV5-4	CASSLGDRQETQYF	TGTGCCAGCAGCTTGGGGGACCGCCAAGAGACCCAGTACTTC
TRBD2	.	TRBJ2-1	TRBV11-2	CASSLMASGSINEQFF	TGTGCCAGCAGCTTAATGGCTAGCGGGAGTATCAATGAGCAGTTCTTC
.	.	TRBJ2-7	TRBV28	CASSIETALGSEQYF	TGTGCCAGCAGTATAGAAACAGCCCTGGGTTCCGAGCAGTACTTC
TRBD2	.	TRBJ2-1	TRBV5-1	CASSVVAGSYNEQFF	TGCGCCAGCAGCGTCGTAGCGGGGTCCTACAATGAGCAGTTCTTC
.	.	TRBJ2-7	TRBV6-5	CASSYDAYEQYF	TGTGCCAGCAGTTACGACGCTTACGAGCAGTACTTC